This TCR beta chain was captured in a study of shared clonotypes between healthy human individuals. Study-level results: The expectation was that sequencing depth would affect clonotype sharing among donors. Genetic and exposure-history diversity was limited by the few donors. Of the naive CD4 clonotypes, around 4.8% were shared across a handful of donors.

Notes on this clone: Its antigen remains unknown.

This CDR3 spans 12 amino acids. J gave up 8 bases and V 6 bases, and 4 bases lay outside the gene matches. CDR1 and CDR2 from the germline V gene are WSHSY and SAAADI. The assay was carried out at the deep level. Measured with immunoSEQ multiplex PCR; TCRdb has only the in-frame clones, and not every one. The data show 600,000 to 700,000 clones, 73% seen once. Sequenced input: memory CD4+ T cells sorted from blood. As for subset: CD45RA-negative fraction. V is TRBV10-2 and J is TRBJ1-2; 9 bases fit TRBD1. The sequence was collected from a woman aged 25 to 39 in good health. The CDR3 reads CASSGDRVGYTF. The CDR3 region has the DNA TGCGCCAGCAGCGGGGACAGGGTGGGCTACACCTTC.